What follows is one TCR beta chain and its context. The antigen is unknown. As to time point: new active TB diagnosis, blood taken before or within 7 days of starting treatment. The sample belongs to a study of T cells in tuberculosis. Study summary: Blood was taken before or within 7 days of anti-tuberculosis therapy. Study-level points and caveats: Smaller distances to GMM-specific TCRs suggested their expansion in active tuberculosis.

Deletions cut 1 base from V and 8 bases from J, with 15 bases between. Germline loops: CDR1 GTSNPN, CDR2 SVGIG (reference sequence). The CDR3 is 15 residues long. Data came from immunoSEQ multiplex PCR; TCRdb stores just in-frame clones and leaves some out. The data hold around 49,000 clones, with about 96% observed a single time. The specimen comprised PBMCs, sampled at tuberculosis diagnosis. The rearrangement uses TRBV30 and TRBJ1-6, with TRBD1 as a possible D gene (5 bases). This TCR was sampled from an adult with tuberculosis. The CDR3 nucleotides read TGTGCCTGGAGTGATAGGGGCAGCAATTATTCACCCCTCCACTTT. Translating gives CAWSDRGSNYSPLHF.